One T cell receptor beta chain is described in this entry. One junction end disagrees with the germline gene, perhaps due to a read error. This record comes from a study of blood T cell repertoires in COVID-19. As for the study in general: The samples span acute and convalescent COVID-19 from the United States, Italy and Spain. T cells, B-cell-depleted T cells, or PBMCs provided the cDNA or gDNA that served as material.

The length of the CDR3 is 13 residues. The germline CDR1 and CDR2 sequences are ENHRY and SYGVKD. Original handling: Amplified reference gene primers provided the basis for estimating nucleated cell counts. Only in-frame clones appear in the TCRdb table, and some are missing; sequencing was by immunoSEQ multiplex PCR. The V and J calls and the clone size are those of that table, but D and trimming were determined from the DNA. The repertoire holds under 250,000 clones, with around 83% as singletons. The sample consisted of peripheral blood. The chain links TRBV10-3 to TRBJ2-7, with TRBD2 matching over 12 bases. This clonotype was obtained from a man in his forties with active or convalescent COVID-19. CDR3 bases: TGTGCCACTTCACTAGCGGGGGGCCCCGAGGAGTACTTC. Encoded protein: CATSLAGGPEEYF.